The 16 T cell receptor beta chains below all came from one sample that was sequenced in a study of beta chain features in type 1 diabetes. Overall study results and limits: All four CD4+ subsets from Type 1 diabetes patients carried moderately but significantly shorter TCRB CDR3s.

Every bit of the isolated RNA underwent reverse transcription, so sequencing read expressed TCRB transcripts. Using immunoSEQ multiplex PCR, the repertoire was profiled, and TCRdb retains in-frame clones only, with some absent. The table shows approximately 250,000 clones, with approximately 10% occurring only once. No antigen has been identified for these receptors. The sequencing sample was made of naive CD4+ T cells from blood. These receptors were collected from a man aged 25 to 40 with type 1 diabetes.

This clone was seen a few times. The gene calls are TRBV4-1 and TRBJ2-3, with a weak D call TRBD2 (6 bases). The V and J ends lost 1 base and 3 bases respectively, with 11 bases between them. CDR1 is MGHRA and CDR2 is YSYEKL in the germline V gene. The CDR3 sequence is 15 residues long. The CDR3 DNA reads TGCGCCAGCAGCCAAGTTAGCGGCACGACAGATACGCAGTATTTT. Protein: CASSQVSGTTDTQYF.

This clone occurred a few times. This chain connects TRBV7-9 to TRBJ1-4, with D tentatively TRBD1 (5 bases). The CDR3 spans 14 residues. Looked up from germline, CDR1 is SEHNR and CDR2 is FQNEAQ (reference sequence). V lost 4 bases to trimming and J lost 6 bases, with 12 bases between them. CDR3 loop: CASSWDWGDEKLFF. CDR3 sequence (DNA): TGTGCCAGCAGCTGGGACTGGGGGGATGAAAAACTGTTTTTT.

The table lists this clone with a few counts. This chain links TRBV5-1 with TRBJ2-5, with TRBD2 identical over 10 bases. The germline V gene encodes CDR1 SGHRS and CDR2 YFSETQ. V dropped 2 bases and J dropped 4; count of bases not matched to a gene: 5. The CDR3 is 15 amino acids. The CDR3 sequence is CASSLLAGTRETQYF. The CDR3 DNA sequence: TGCGCCAGCAGCTTACTAGCGGGGACTCGAGAGACCCAGTACTTC.

The V call is TRBV7-2, the J call TRBJ1-1; 8 bases agree with TRBD1. Germline loops: CDR1 SGHTA, CDR2 FQGNSA. The CDR3 covers 14 residues. V gave up 0 bases and J gave up 8 bases; unmatched junction bases: 5. CDR3 sequence reads: CASSLAGQGGEAFF. DNA for the CDR3: TGTGCCAGCAGCTTAGCAGGACAGGGAGGAGAAGCTTTCTTT.

This chain connects TRBV29-1 to TRBJ1-1; no clear D. Germline CDR1 reads SQVTM; CDR2 reads ANQGSEA. This CDR3 contains 13 residues. V shed 4 bases and J shed 0 bases, with 9 bases lying between them. The DNA of the CDR3 is TGCAGCGTTGGCGGAGTTCTGAACACTGAAGCTTTCTTT. This codes for CSVGGVLNTEAFF.

The chain couples TRBV19 to TRBJ2-2; D possibly corresponds to TRBD2 (5 bases). V lost 7 bases, J lost 4 bases, and 16 bases lay in between. This CDR3 has 15 amino acids. Per germline, CDR1 LNHDA and CDR2 SQIVND (reference sequence). CDR3 in DNA: TGTGCCAGTATCTCCCGATGGGAGAGCACCGGGGAGCTGTTTTTT. This encodes CASISRWESTGELFF.

V usage is TRBV9 and J usage is TRBJ1-5; possible D gene TRBD1, 5 bases. The germline CDR1 and CDR2 sequences are SGDLS and YYNGEE. The CDR3 totals 17 residues. V was clipped by 3 bases and J by 7 bases, with 23 bases between them. CDR3 in DNA: TGTGCCAGCAGCGCCCTTTCTGGGGGGAAGGGAGGCCAGCCCCAGCATTTT. Translating it yields CASSALSGGKGGQPQHF.

This clone has just a few counts. The chain links TRBV4-3 to TRBJ2-3, with D perhaps TRBD2 (6 bases). The CDR3 has 16 residues. Germline V lookup: CDR1 LGHNA, CDR2 YSLEER. V was clipped by 1 base and J by 4 bases, with 15 bases between them. The CDR3, as DNA: TGCGCCAGCAGCCAAGTTGTGGGGGGATCCGCAGATACGCAGTATTTT. Encoded protein: CASSQVVGGSADTQYF.

In its sample, this clone was seen a few times. This chain connects TRBV4-3 to TRBJ2-5; no reliable D call. The ends were cut back, 2 bases at V and 4 bases at J, with 8 bases in the middle. The CDR3 totals 13 residues. Per the germline V gene, CDR1 is LGHNA and CDR2 is YSLEER. The CDR3 is CASSQSPLETQYF. As DNA, the CDR3 is TGCGCCAGCAGCCAATCCCCACTAGAGACCCAGTACTTC.

The chain recombines TRBV25-1 with TRBJ2-5; a weak D match, TRBD1 (6 bases). V shed 4 bases and J shed 5 bases, with 17 bases lying between them. The germline V gene encodes CDR1 MGHDK and CDR2 SYGVNS. This CDR3 region has 15 residues. In DNA, the CDR3 is TGTGCCAGCAGTGGGGCCAGGGGTGTTGTTGAGACCCAGTACTTC. Its protein product is CASSGARGVVETQYF.

The chain uses TRBV4-3 and TRBJ2-2; 8 positions agree with TRBD2. Germline trimming cut 0 bases from V and 4 bases from J; bases unmatched to any gene: 19. Per the germline V gene, CDR1 is LGHNA and CDR2 is YSLEER. CDR3 length equals 21 residues. CDR3: CASSQEPDGRRTSFPTGELFF. CDR3 coding DNA: TGCGCCAGCAGCCAAGAACCAGACGGCCGCCGGACTAGCTTTCCCACCGGGGAGCTGTTTTTT.

The V and J genes are TRBV30 and TRBJ2-1; 12 bases line up with TRBD1. This CDR3 contains 15 residues. Germline CDR1 is GTSNPN and CDR2 is SVGIG (reference sequence). Trimming took 4 bases from V and 5 from J; bases not matched to a gene: 6. The DNA of the CDR3 is TGTGCCTGGAATGAGGGACAGGGGGCTGACAATGAGCAGTTCTTC. As protein: CAWNEGQGADNEQFF.

This clone was picked up a small number of times. V is TRBV5-1 and J is TRBJ2-1, with TRBD2 matching over 8 bases. The V and J ends lost 7 bases and 2 bases, in that order; junction bases with no gene match: 5. Per germline, CDR1 SGHRS and CDR2 YFSETQ. CDR3 size: 14 residues. The CDR3 coding sequence is TGCGCCAGCGGAGCGGGGGATACCTACAATGAGCAGTTCTTC. It specifies CASGAGDTYNEQFF.

This clone occurred a few times. The chain is built from TRBV6-5 and TRBJ1-4; D gene uncertain. The CDR3 length is 15 residues. Germline V gives CDR1 MNHEY, CDR2 SVGAGI. Between the trimmed V and J ends, which lost 0 bases and 3 bases, there was a span of 8 bases. The CDR3 protein is CASSYSREANEKLFF. CDR3 nucleotide sequence: TGTGCCAGCAGTTACTCGAGGGAGGCTAATGAAAAACTGTTTTTT.

This chain joins TRBV9 and TRBJ2-1; 8 bases align to TRBD1. J gave up 6 bases and V 3 bases, and 5 bases lay outside the gene matches. The length of the CDR3 is 14 residues. Germline-derived CDR1 and CDR2 are SGDLS and YYNGEE. CDR3 bases: TGTGCCAGCAGCGGGACAGGGTTCATCAATGAGCAGTTCTTC. Its protein product is CASSGTGFINEQFF.

This clone has only a few counts. This chain uses TRBV2 with TRBJ2-3; unclear D gene. CDR3 length: 12 amino acids. The germline CDR1 and CDR2 sequences are SNHLY and FYNNEI. Trimming pared 6 bases from V and 7 bases from J, leaving 11 bases between. DNA for the CDR3: TGTGCCAGCAGCTCCGCCAGTTATACGCAGTATTTT. Protein sequence: CASSSASYTQYF.